This entry lists 20 T cell receptor beta chains sequenced from one sample in a study of cytomegalovirus exposure and HLA in healthy donors. Using immunoSEQ multiplex PCR, the repertoire was profiled, and TCRdb retains in-frame clones only, with some absent. This table holds under 200,000 clones, about 90% found once. The sample taken for sequencing was PBMCs. These receptor sequences come from a woman in her thirties in good health and CMV-seronegative.

V usage is TRBV27 and J usage is TRBJ1-1; D call uncertain. V lost 0 bases to trimming and J lost 6 bases, with 14 bases between them. Germline values: CDR1 MNHEY, CDR2 SMNVEV (reference sequence). This CDR3 spans 15 amino acids. The CDR3 sequence is CASSLSVGLVAEAFF. CDR3 bases: TGTGCCAGCAGTTTATCGGTGGGATTAGTGGCTGAAGCTTTCTTT.

The V and J genes are TRBV5-1 and TRBJ2-2; D not resolved. The CDR3 runs 15 residues. The V end was cut by 0 bases, the J end by 2 bases, with 8 bases between. Germline V gene sequence: CDR1 SGHRS, CDR2 YFSETQ. The CDR3 nucleotides are TGCGCCAGCAGCTTGGGGACGGTTAACACCGGGGAGCTGTTTTTT. Amino acid sequence: CASSLGTVNTGELFF.

The CDR3 DNA reads TGTGCCATCAGTGAGTTTGGACTAGCGGGGGGCCACCTGCCCGGGGAGCTGTTTTTT. It yields the protein CAISEFGLAGGHLPGELFF. The chain links TRBV10-3 to TRBJ2-2, with 14 bases matching TRBD2. Germline CDR1 reads ENHRY; CDR2 reads SYGVKD. CDR3 length equals 19 residues. With 1 base clipped from V and 6 bases from J, the junction kept 10 bases outside the gene matches.

V and J are TRBV27 and TRBJ1-1; D might be TRBD1 (6 bases). This CDR3 spans 12 amino acids. Per germline, CDR1 MNHEY and CDR2 SMNVEV (reference sequence). Trimming took off 3 bases at V and 8 bases at J, with 10 bases between the two ends. Here the CDR3 reads CASSFRGREAFF. CDR3 sequence (DNA): TGTGCCAGCAGTTTCAGGGGTCGAGAAGCTTTCTTT.

The chain recombines TRBV19 with TRBJ2-7; 8 positions agree with TRBD2. CDR1 and CDR2 (germline): LNHDA, SQIVND (reference sequence). CDR3 length: 15 residues. Germline trimming cut 2 bases from V and 3 bases from J; bases unmatched to any gene: 6. The CDR3 bases are TGTGCCAGTAGTATAAAGAGCGGGAGAGTCTACGAGCAGTACTTC. It codes for CASSIKSGRVYEQYF.

This chain connects TRBV28 to TRBJ1-5; weak D call: TRBD1 (5 bases). This CDR3 has 15 amino acids. V shed 3 bases and J shed 0 bases, with 9 bases lying between them. In germline, CDR1 is MDHEN, CDR2 SYDVKM. In DNA form, the CDR3 reads TGTGCCAGCAGTTTCGGCAGGGATAGCAATCAGCCCCAGCATTTT. As protein: CASSFGRDSNQPQHF.

The V call is TRBV19, the J call TRBJ2-2; no clear D gene. Trimming cost V 1 base and J 7 bases, with 4 bases left between them. The germline V gene encodes CDR1 LNHDA and CDR2 SQIVND (reference sequence). The CDR3 has 12 amino acids. The DNA of the CDR3 is TGTGCCAGTAGTATAGGGGACGGGGAGCTGTTTTTT. Translation gives CASSIGDGELFF.

The chain couples TRBV19 to TRBJ2-6; TRBD1 agrees at 10 bases. CDR3 size: 16 residues. CDR1 and CDR2 (germline): LNHDA, SQIVND (reference sequence). V trimming: 4 bases; J trimming: 7 bases; junction bases outside the gene matches: 7. CDR3 region: CASSTRDRGIANVLTF. CDR3 sequence (DNA): TGTGCCAGTAGTACCCGGGACAGGGGAATAGCCAACGTCCTGACTTTC.

Details on this clone: A junction end diverges from the germline sequence, so it may reflect a read error. The V gene is TRBV7-7, the J gene TRBJ2-2; TRBD2 agrees at 14 bases. The CDR3 has 17 amino acids. Germline lookup yields CDR1 SSHAT and CDR2 FNYEAQ (reference sequence). The CDR3 loop reads CASSPGLAGANTGELFF. The CDR3 DNA reads TGTGCTAGCAGCCCGGGACTAGCGGGGGCTAACACCGGGGAGCTGTTTTTT.

The chain links TRBV7-9 to TRBJ2-7; 11 nucleotides line up with TRBD2. Germline loops: CDR1 SEHNR, CDR2 FQNEAQ (reference sequence). V lost 5 bases to trimming and J lost 2 bases; unmatched junction nucleotides: 5. The CDR3 contains 15 residues. The CDR3 here is CASSTGLAVTYEQYF. In nucleotides, the CDR3 is TGTGCCAGCAGCACGGGACTAGCGGTTACCTACGAGCAGTACTTC.

The CDR3 coding sequence is TGTGCCAGCAGTTACTCGATCCTGGAGCAGTTCTTC. Translation gives CASSYSILEQFF. This chain links TRBV6-6 with TRBJ2-1; D unclear. This CDR3 has 12 residues. Germline V lookup: CDR1 MNHNY, CDR2 SVGAGI (reference sequence). Trimming pared 0 bases from V and 10 bases from J, leaving 7 bases between.

The genes are TRBV19 and TRBJ2-2; either TRBD1 or TRBD2 may fit D (6 bases each). This CDR3 has 14 amino acids. With 7 bases removed from V and 0 bases from J, the gap between germline ends came to 9 bases. Germline V gene sequence: CDR1 LNHDA, CDR2 SQIVND (reference sequence). CDR3: CASIRGANTGELFF. The CDR3 bases are TGTGCCAGTATAAGGGGGGCGAACACCGGGGAGCTGTTTTTT.

The chain couples TRBV19 to TRBJ1-5; 8 bases align to TRBD1. The CDR3 totals 19 residues. With 0 bases clipped from V and 1 base from J, the junction kept 11 bases outside the gene matches. Germline V gene data show CDR1 as LNHDA and CDR2 as SQIVND (reference sequence). This chain's CDR3 is CASSIDGETGVLSNQPQHF. In DNA, the CDR3 is TGTGCCAGTAGTATAGACGGAGAGACAGGGGTTTTGAGCAATCAGCCCCAGCATTTT.

This chain links TRBV10-3 with TRBJ2-7, with 10 bases identical to TRBD1. J was trimmed by 0 bases and V by 3 bases; bases with no gene match: 5. Germline loops: CDR1 ENHRY, CDR2 SYGVKD. CDR3 length: 16 amino acids. CDR3 protein: CAISDSRDRGSYEQYF. The DNA of the CDR3 is TGTGCCATCAGTGATTCTCGGGACAGGGGCTCCTACGAGCAGTACTTC.

The V gene is TRBV11-3, the J gene TRBJ2-1; D possibly corresponds to TRBD2 (5 bases). Germline V gene data show CDR1 as SGHNT and CDR2 as YENEEA. With 1 base removed from V and 2 bases from J, the gap between germline ends came to 12 bases. This CDR3 region has 16 residues. The CDR3 DNA reads TGTGCCAGCAGCTTAGCCTCGGGGTACGCCTACAATGAGCAGTTCTTC. Translating it yields CASSLASGYAYNEQFF.

V gene TRBV6-1 combines with J gene TRBJ2-7; 7 bases are a match to TRBD1. The V segment lost 6 bases and the J segment 4 bases; nucleotides outside the gene matches: 9. This CDR3 comprises 14 residues. The V gene's germline CDR1 is MNHNS and CDR2 SASEGT. CDR3 sequence: CASSRQGDLYEQYF. CDR3 nucleotide sequence: TGTGCCAGCAGCCGACAGGGCGATCTTTACGAGCAGTACTTC.

The rearrangement uses TRBV28 and TRBJ2-1; TRBD1 or TRBD2 may be the D gene (6 bases each). V was cut by 7 bases and J by 8 bases, with 18 bases left in between. This CDR3 spans 14 amino acids. Germline CDR1 and CDR2: MDHEN and SYDVKM. The CDR3, as DNA: TGTGCCAGCAAGATCCCGGGGGCCGCGGATGAGCAGTTCTTC. Amino acid sequence: CASKIPGAADEQFF.

The gene calls are TRBV7-2 and TRBJ2-3, with D perhaps TRBD2 (6 bases). V lost 1 base, J lost 4 bases, and 12 bases lay in between. The germline CDR1 and CDR2 sequences are SGHTA and FQGNSA. This CDR3 is built from 15 residues. The CDR3 here is CASSLEAREADTQYF. CDR3 nucleotides: TGTGCCAGCAGCTTAGAGGCGCGGGAAGCAGATACGCAGTATTTT.

V and J are TRBV5-4 and TRBJ2-5; maybe TRBD1 (6 bases). This CDR3 has 13 residues. Between the trimmed V and J ends, which lost 7 bases and 4 bases, there was a span of 14 bases. Per germline, CDR1 SGHNT and CDR2 YYREEE (reference sequence). The CDR3, as DNA: TGTGCCAGCCACACAGGGATTTCAGAGACCCAGTACTTC. This sequence encodes CASHTGISETQYF.

The chain has TRBV28 and TRBJ1-5, with unresolved D. The ends were cut back, 5 bases at V and 5 bases at J, with 13 bases in the middle. The CDR3 length is 14 residues. The germline CDR1 and CDR2 sequences are MDHEN and SYDVKM. CDR3: CASSAPWTDQPQHF. CDR3 nucleotide sequence: TGTGCCAGCAGTGCCCCGTGGACGGATCAGCCCCAGCATTTT.